The 23 T cell receptor beta chains given below trace back to one sample, sequenced in a study of cytomegalovirus exposure and HLA in healthy donors. Vbeta (60) and Jbeta (13) primers were used in the PCR. Data came from immunoSEQ multiplex PCR; TCRdb stores just in-frame clones and leaves some out. The table lists under 200,000 clones, about four fifths of them singletons, with about 0.82% in the top ten. The specimen sequenced was PBMCs. These receptor sequences come from a woman aged 18-29 years in good health and CMV-seronegative.

CDR3 DNA: TGTGCCAGCAGCCAAGATCTCAGCGCCGGAGGAGGGTACGAGCAGTACTTC. It specifies CASSQDLSAGGGYEQYF. V and J are TRBV4-2 and TRBJ2-5, with D possibly matching TRBD2 (6 bases). The closer fit of TRBJ2-7 to the DNA end suggests the J call may be wrong. Germline V gives CDR1 LGHNA, CDR2 YNFKEQ. The CDR3 totals 17 residues.

The chain recombines TRBV28 with TRBJ2-1, with D perhaps TRBD2 (5 bases). The CDR3 loop spans 14 amino acids. CDR1 MDHEN and CDR2 SYDVKM come from the germline V gene. V was clipped by 8 bases and J by 0 bases, with 11 bases between them. This CDR3 is CASQSLASYNEQFF. CDR3 nucleotides: TGTGCCAGCCAATCCCTAGCCTCCTACAATGAGCAGTTCTTC.

The rearrangement uses TRBV10-3 and TRBJ2-7, with 12 bases matching TRBD2. In germline, CDR1 is ENHRY, CDR2 SYGVKD. V trimming: 3 bases; J trimming: 3 bases; junction bases outside the gene matches: 3. This CDR3 spans 15 amino acids. The CDR3 region is CAISEWTSGNYEQYF. CDR3 bases: TGTGCCATCAGTGAATGGACTAGCGGGAACTACGAGCAGTACTTC.

The chain combines TRBV13 with TRBJ2-7; 10 bases map to TRBD2. V gave up 5 bases and J gave up 2 bases; unmatched junction bases: 3. The CDR3 totals 14 residues. Germline CDR1 PRHDT, CDR2 FYEKMQ (reference sequence). CDR3 nucleotide sequence: TGTGCCAGCAGCCCCGGACTAGCGGCCTACGAGCAGTACTTC. Encoded protein: CASSPGLAAYEQYF.

The V gene is TRBV2, the J gene TRBJ1-5, with D possibly being TRBD1 (6 bases). The CDR3 loop spans 14 amino acids. Germline V lookup: CDR1 SNHLY, CDR2 FYNNEI. The V end was cut by 5 bases, the J end by 2 bases, with 10 bases between. The CDR3 reads CASSRRGGNQPQHF. DNA for the CDR3: TGTGCCAGCAGTCGCAGGGGAGGCAATCAGCCCCAGCATTTT.

The V and J genes are TRBV6-1 and TRBJ2-1; a possible D gene is TRBD1 (6 bases). V was clipped by 2 bases and J by 3 bases, with 14 bases between them. The V gene's germline CDR1 is MNHNS and CDR2 SASEGT. This CDR3 is built from 16 residues. CDR3 residues: CASSELGGKVYNEQFF. CDR3 nucleotide sequence: TGTGCCAGCAGTGAATTAGGGGGAAAGGTCTACAATGAGCAGTTCTTC.

The gene calls are TRBV7-2 and TRBJ2-5; D might be TRBD2 (6 bases). The germline V and J ends were trimmed by 2 bases and 4 bases, with 14 bases remaining between them. The germline V gene encodes CDR1 SGHTA and CDR2 FQGNSA. This CDR3 is 15 amino acids long. The CDR3 DNA reads as TGTGCCAGCAGCTTACGTCGGGACTTGGGAGAGACCCAGTACTTC. This gives the protein CASSLRRDLGETQYF.

CDR3 nucleotide sequence: TGTGCCAGCAGCTCCCGACAGGGTAGCGGAAAACTGTTTTTT. Protein product: CASSSRQGSGKLFF. The rearrangement uses TRBV7-9 and TRBJ1-4; 7 nucleotides line up with TRBD1. Losses at the gene ends were 4 bases for V and 10 bases for J; bases not matched to a gene: 9. Germline V CDR1 and CDR2: SEHNR, FQNEAQ (reference sequence). CDR3 length equals 14 residues.

In regard to this clone: A junction boundary mismatches the germline segment, possibly from a read error. This chain uses TRBV7-7 with TRBJ2-3; possible D gene TRBD2, 6 bases. The CDR3 extends over 15 amino acids. Germline CDR1 is SSHAT and CDR2 is FNYEAQ (reference sequence). CDR3: CASSLGGLGSDTQYF. Here the CDR3 DNA reads TGTGCTAGCAGCTTGGGGGGATTGGGTTCAGATACGCAGTATTTT.

The chain uses TRBV15 and TRBJ2-1; 7 positions match TRBD2. V gave up 7 bases and J gave up 0 bases; unmatched junction bases: 6. Germline loops: CDR1 LNHNV, CDR2 YYDKDF (reference sequence). The CDR3 is made up of 15 amino acids. The CDR3 bases are TGTGCCACCACCAGCGGCGGGAGCTCCTACAATGAGCAGTTCTTC. It yields the protein CATTSGGSSYNEQFF.

The chain recombines TRBV7-9 with TRBJ1-4; tentative D call: TRBD1 (5 bases). Between the trimmed V and J ends, which lost 2 bases and 5 bases, there was a span of 24 bases. The germline V gene has CDR1 SEHNR and CDR2 FQNEAQ (reference sequence). This CDR3 has 19 residues. The CDR3: CASSLNLGWGGRSNEKLFF. CDR3 coding DNA: TGTGCCAGCAGCTTAAATCTCGGTTGGGGGGGAAGAAGCAATGAAAAACTGTTTTTT.

This chain connects TRBV5-1 to TRBJ2-2, with 8 bases identical to TRBD1. The trim removed 5 bases at V and 2 bases at J, leaving 11 bases unmatched. The CDR3 totals 17 residues. The germline CDR1 and CDR2 sequences are SGHRS and YFSETQ. The CDR3: CASSLLGPGGNTGELFF. The CDR3, as DNA: TGCGCCAGCAGTTTACTCGGCCCAGGGGGCAACACCGGGGAGCTGTTTTTT.

The rearrangement joins TRBV28 to TRBJ2-7; 8 bases match TRBD2. CDR1 and CDR2 from the germline V gene are MDHEN and SYDVKM. J gave up 1 base and V 8 bases, and 7 bases lay outside the gene matches. The CDR3 consists of 14 residues. The CDR3 loop reads CASSSRGGSYEQYF. DNA for the CDR3: TGTGCCAGCTCCTCCCGGGGGGGATCCTACGAGCAGTACTTC.

The rearrangement links TRBV28 to TRBJ2-2; D gene uncertain. With 3 bases removed from V and 0 bases from J, the gap between germline ends came to 11 bases. From germline, CDR1 is MDHEN and CDR2 SYDVKM. The CDR3 sequence is 16 residues long. The CDR3 DNA follows: TGTGCCAGCAGTTTCCGGGTCAGCACGAACACCGGGGAGCTGTTTTTT. This translates into CASSFRVSTNTGELFF.

The chain uses TRBV19 and TRBJ2-5; D might be TRBD1 (6 bases). V was cut by 4 bases and J by 3 bases, with 15 bases left in between. Germline assignment: CDR1 LNHDA and CDR2 SQIVND (reference sequence). The CDR3 is made up of 15 amino acids. Here the CDR3 DNA reads TGTGCCAGTAGTAGGGGACAACTGGGGGAAGAGACCCAGTACTTC. It specifies CASSRGQLGEETQYF.

The chain joins TRBV7-9 to TRBJ1-1; TRBD1 is a possible D gene (5 bases). V lost 2 bases and J lost 3, with 10 bases in between. Germline CDR1 and CDR2: SEHNR and FQNEAQ (reference sequence). The CDR3 sequence is 14 residues long. In DNA form, the CDR3 reads TGTGCCAGCAGCTTATTGCGGGGGGACACTGAAGCTTTCTTT. This sequence encodes CASSLLRGDTEAFF.

The chain is built from TRBV11-3 and TRBJ1-2, with D possibly being TRBD1 (6 bases). The germline V gene has CDR1 SGHNT and CDR2 YENEEA. The CDR3 is 14 amino acids. Trimming stripped 5 bases from V and 2 bases from J, with 12 bases between. CDR3 coding DNA: TGTGCCAGCAGCCAGGGGACGATCAACTATGGCTACACCTTC. Its protein is CASSQGTINYGYTF. Based on the CDR3 plus reference TRBV11-3 and TRBJ1-2, the full variable domain is EAGVVQSPRYKIIEKKQPVAFWCNPISGHNTLYWYLQNLGQGPELLIRYENEEAVDDSQLPKDRFSAERLKGVDSTLKIQPAELGDSAVYLCASSQGTINYGYTFGSGTRLTVV.

The chain employs TRBV7-9 and TRBJ2-5, with 7 bases identical to TRBD1. The end of the DNA is better explained by TRBJ2-7, so the J call may be wrong. Per the germline V gene, CDR1 is SEHNR and CDR2 is FQNEAQ (reference sequence). This CDR3 is built from 13 residues. The CDR3 region is CASSRQGGYEQYF. The CDR3 nucleotides read TGTGCCAGCAGCCGACAGGGCGGCTACGAGCAGTACTTC.

DNA for the CDR3: TGTGCCAGCAGTTTATCGGGGGGATTGGGCTACGAGCAGTACTTC. Amino acids: CASSLSGGLGYEQYF. This chain connects TRBV27 to TRBJ2-7, with a possible D match to TRBD2 (6 bases). V gave up 0 bases and J gave up 3 bases, with 12 bases separating them. This CDR3 contains 15 residues. Per germline, CDR1 MNHEY and CDR2 SMNVEV (reference sequence).

The chain employs TRBV4-2 and TRBJ1-3; 8 nucleotides line up with TRBD1. From germline, CDR1 is LGHNA and CDR2 YNFKEQ. The CDR3 is 18 residues long. The junction had 14 bases not matched to a gene; V was cut back by 4 bases and J by 3 bases. CDR3 sequence (DNA): TGTGCCAGCAGCCGCGATCCGAGTGGACAGGGAATTGGAAACACCATATATTTT. This gives the protein CASSRDPSGQGIGNTIYF.

The chain links TRBV5-4 to TRBJ2-1; maybe TRBD2 (7 bases). CDR1 is SGHNT and CDR2 is YYREEE in the germline V gene (reference sequence). V was cut by 2 bases and J by 4 bases, with 13 bases left in between. This CDR3 spans 15 amino acids. The DNA for the CDR3 is TGTGCCAGCAGCTTCGGAGGGAGGGGGTACAATGAGCAGTTCTTC. Its translation is CASSFGGRGYNEQFF.

The chain joins TRBV10-2 to TRBJ2-1, with TRBD2 matching 7 bases. The CDR3 consists of 14 residues. Germline V lookup: CDR1 WSHSY, CDR2 SAAADI. V dropped 4 bases and J dropped 8; count of bases not matched to a gene: 8. In DNA form, the CDR3 reads TGCGCCAGCAGTGCAAGGACTAGATGGGATGAGCAGTTCTTC. Encoded protein: CASSARTRWDEQFF.

The V gene is TRBV5-4, the J gene TRBJ2-7, with D perhaps TRBD1 (5 bases). The CDR3 runs to 12 residues. Trimming took 4 bases from V and 2 from J, leaving 7 bases between them. Germline V gene data show CDR1 as SGHNT and CDR2 as YYREEE (reference sequence). DNA for the CDR3: TGTGCCAGCAGCCTGGACACCTACGAGCAGTACTTC. Translation: CASSLDTYEQYF.